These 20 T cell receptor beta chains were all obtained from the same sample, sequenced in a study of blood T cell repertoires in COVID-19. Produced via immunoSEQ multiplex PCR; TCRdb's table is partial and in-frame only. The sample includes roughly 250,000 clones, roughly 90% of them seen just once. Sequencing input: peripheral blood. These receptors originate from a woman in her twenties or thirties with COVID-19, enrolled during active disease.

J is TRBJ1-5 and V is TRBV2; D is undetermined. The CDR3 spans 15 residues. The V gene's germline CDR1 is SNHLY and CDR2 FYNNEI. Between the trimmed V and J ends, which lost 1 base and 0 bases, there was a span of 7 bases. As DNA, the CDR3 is TGTGCCAGCAGTGAAGACAACTATAGCAATCAGCCCCAGCATTTT. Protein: CASSEDNYSNQPQHF.

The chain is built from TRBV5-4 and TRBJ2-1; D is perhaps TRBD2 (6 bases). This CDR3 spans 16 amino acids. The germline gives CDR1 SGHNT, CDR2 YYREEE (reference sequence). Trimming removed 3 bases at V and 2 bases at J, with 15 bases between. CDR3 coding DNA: TGTGCCAGCAGCTCCCTTGGGGGGACGACCTACAATGAGCAGTTCTTC. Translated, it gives CASSSLGGTTYNEQFF.

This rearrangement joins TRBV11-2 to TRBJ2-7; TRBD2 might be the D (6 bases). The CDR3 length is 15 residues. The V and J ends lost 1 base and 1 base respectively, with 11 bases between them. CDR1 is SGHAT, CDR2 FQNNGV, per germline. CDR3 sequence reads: CASSLVVEGSYEQYF. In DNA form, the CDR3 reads TGTGCCAGCAGCTTAGTGGTGGAGGGGTCCTACGAGCAGTACTTC.

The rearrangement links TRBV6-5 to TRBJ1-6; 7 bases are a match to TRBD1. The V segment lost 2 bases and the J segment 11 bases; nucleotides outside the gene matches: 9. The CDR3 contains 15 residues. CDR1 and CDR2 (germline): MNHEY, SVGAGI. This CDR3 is CASSYLRQGGTPLHF. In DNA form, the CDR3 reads TGTGCCAGCAGTTACCTTAGACAGGGTGGCACACCCCTCCACTTT.

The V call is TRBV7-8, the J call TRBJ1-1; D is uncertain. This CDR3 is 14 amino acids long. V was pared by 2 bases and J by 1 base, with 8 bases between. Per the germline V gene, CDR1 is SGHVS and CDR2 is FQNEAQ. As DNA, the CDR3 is TGTGCCAGCAGCTTACTGTCAGGGAACACTGAAGCTTTCTTT. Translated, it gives CASSLLSGNTEAFF.

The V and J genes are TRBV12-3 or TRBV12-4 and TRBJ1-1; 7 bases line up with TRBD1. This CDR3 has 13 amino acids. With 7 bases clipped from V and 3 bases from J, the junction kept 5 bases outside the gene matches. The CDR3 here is CASNRDSYTEAFF. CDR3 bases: TGTGCCAGCAATCGGGACAGTTACACTGAAGCTTTCTTT.

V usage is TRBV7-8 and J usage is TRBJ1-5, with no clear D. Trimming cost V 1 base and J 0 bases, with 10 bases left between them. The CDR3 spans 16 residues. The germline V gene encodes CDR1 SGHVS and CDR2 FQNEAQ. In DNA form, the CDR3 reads TGTGCCAGCAGCTTAGAAAGCGGTTATAGCAATCAGCCCCAGCATTTT. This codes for CASSLESGYSNQPQHF.

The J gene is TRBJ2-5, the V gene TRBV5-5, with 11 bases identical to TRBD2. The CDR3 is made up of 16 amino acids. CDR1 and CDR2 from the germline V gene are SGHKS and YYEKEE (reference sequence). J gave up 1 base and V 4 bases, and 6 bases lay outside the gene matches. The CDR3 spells CASSLVGTSGQETQYF. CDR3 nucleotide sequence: TGTGCCAGCAGCCTCGTTGGGACTAGCGGCCAAGAGACCCAGTACTTC. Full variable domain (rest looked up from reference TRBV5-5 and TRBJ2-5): DAGVTQSPTHLIKTRGQQVTLRCSPISGHKSVSWYQQVLGQGPQFIFQYYEKEERGRGNFPDRFSARQFPNYSSELNVNALLLGDSALYLCASSLVGTSGQETQYFGPGTRLLVL.

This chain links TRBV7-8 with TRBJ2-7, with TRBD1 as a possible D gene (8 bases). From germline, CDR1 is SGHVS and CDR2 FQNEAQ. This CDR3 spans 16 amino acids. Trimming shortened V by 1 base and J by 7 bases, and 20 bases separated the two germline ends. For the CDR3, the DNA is TGTGCCAGCAGCTTAGGAGCGGGGACAGGATCATGGGAGCAGTACTTC. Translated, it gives CASSLGAGTGSWEQYF.

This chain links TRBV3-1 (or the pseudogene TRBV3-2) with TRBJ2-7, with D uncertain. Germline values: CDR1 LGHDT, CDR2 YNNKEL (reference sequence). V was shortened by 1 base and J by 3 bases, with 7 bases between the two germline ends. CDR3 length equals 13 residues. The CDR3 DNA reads TGTGCCAGCAGCCAAGCCCCCTACTACGAGCAGTACTTC. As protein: CASSQAPYYEQYF.

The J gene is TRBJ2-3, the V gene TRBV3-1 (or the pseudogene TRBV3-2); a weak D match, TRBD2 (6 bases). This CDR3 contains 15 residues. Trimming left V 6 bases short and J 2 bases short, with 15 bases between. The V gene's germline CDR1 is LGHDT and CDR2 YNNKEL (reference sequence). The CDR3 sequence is CASSGGSLHTDTQYF. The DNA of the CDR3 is TGTGCCAGCAGTGGAGGGTCACTGCACACAGATACGCAGTATTTT.

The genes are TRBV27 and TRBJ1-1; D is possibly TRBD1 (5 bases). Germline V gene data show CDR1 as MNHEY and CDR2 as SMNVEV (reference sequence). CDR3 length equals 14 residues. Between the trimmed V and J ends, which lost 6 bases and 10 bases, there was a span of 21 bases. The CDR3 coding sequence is TGTGCCAGCAGCCCTCATCAGGGACGGGAGGGAGCTTTCTTT. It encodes CASSPHQGREGAFF.

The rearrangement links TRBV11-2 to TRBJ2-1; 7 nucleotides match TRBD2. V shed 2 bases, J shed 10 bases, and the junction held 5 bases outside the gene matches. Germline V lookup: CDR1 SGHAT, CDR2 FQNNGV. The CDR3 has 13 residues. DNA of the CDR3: TGTGCCAGCAGCTTATCAGCGGGGATAGAGCAGTTCTTC. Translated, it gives CASSLSAGIEQFF.

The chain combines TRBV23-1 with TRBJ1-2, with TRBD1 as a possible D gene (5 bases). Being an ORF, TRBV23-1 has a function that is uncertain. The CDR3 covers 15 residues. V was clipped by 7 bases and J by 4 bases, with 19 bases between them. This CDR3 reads CASNRRAGRSYGYTF. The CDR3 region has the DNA TGCGCCAGCAACCGCAGGGCGGGGAGGAGCTATGGCTACACCTTC.

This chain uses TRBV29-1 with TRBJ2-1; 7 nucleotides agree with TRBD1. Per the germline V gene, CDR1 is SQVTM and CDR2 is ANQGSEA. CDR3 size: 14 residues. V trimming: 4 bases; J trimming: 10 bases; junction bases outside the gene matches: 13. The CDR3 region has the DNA TGCAGCGTTGTGGAGACAGGGTATATTCGGGAGCAGTTCTTC. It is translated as CSVVETGYIREQFF.

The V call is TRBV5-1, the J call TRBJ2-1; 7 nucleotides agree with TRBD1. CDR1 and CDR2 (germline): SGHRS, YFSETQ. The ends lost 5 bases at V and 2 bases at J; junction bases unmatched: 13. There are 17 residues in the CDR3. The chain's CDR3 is CASSIQPSGTAYNEQFF. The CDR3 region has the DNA TGCGCCAGCAGTATTCAGCCCTCCGGGACAGCCTACAATGAGCAGTTCTTC.

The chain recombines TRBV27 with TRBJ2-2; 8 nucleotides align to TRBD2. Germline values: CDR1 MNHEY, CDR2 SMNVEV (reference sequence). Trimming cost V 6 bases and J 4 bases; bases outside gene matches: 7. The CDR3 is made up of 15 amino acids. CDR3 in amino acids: CASRSGGRPTGELFF. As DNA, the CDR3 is TGTGCCAGCAGAAGCGGGGGCCGACCCACCGGGGAGCTGTTTTTT.

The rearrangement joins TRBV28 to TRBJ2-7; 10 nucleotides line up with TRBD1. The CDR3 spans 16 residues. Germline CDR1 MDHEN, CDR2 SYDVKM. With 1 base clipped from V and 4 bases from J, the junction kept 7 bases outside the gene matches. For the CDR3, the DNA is TGTGCCAGCAGTTTATACGGGACAGGGGCGCTTTACGAGCAGTACTTC. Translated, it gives CASSLYGTGALYEQYF.

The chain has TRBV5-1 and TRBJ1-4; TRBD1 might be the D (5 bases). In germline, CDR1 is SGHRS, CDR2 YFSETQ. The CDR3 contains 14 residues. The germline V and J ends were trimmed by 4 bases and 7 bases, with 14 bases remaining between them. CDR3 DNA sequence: TGCGCCAGCAGCGTCCCAGGGTCGGGTGAAAAACTGTTTTTT. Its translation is CASSVPGSGEKLFF.

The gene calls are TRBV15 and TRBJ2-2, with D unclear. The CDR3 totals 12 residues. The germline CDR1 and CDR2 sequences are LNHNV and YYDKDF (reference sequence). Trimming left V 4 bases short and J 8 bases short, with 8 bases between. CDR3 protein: CATSIDVGELFF. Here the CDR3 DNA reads TGTGCCACCAGCATAGACGTTGGGGAGCTGTTTTTT. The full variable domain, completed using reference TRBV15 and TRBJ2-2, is DAMVIQNPRYQVTQFGKPVTLSCSQTLNHNVMYWYQQKSSQAPKLLFHYYDKDFNNEADTPDNFQSRRPNTSFCFLDIRSPGLGDTAMYLCATSIDVGELFFGEGSRLTVL.